The clone carrying this T cell receptor (beta chain) was picked up many times. The source of the sample is a study of T cells after yellow fever vaccination. The CDR3 covers 13 residues. Trimming stripped 0 bases from V and 5 bases from J, with 7 bases between. From germline, CDR1 is KGHSH and CDR2 LQKENI. TCRdb re-called the 5' RACE reads with MiXCR, one entry per CDR3 protein. The sample has some 500,000 distinct CDR3 sequences; 13% are singletons. The genes are TRBV18 and TRBJ2-5; maybe TRBD2 (5 bases). The source is a man aged 25 to 40 who received the YFV17D yellow fever vaccine. This sample comprised PBMCs, obtained on the day of the yellow fever booster vaccination. DNA for the CDR3: TGTGCCAGCTCACCACCCAGAGGGGAGACCCAGTACTTC. Its protein product is CASSPPRGETQYF.